These 16 T cell receptor beta chains share one sample of origin, sequenced in a study of blood T cell repertoires in COVID-19. Produced via immunoSEQ multiplex PCR; TCRdb's table is partial and in-frame only. The sample has 230,000 or so clones; about 85% are singletons. The sequencing sample was made of PBMCs or T cells enriched from blood (not recorded which). All receptors come from a woman aged 45-65 years who had been exposed to COVID-19.

The chain is built from TRBV28 and TRBJ1-2; no clear D gene. The germline gives CDR1 MDHEN, CDR2 SYDVKM. V lost 2 bases and J 3 bases, leaving 4 bases between the germline ends. The CDR3 runs to 12 residues. The CDR3 region has the DNA TGTGCCAGCAGTTTACTAGACTATGGCTACACCTTC. It encodes CASSLLDYGYTF.

V is TRBV5-4 and J is TRBJ1-1, with TRBD1 matching 10 bases. V lost 4 bases to trimming and J lost 6 bases; unmatched junction nucleotides: 9. This CDR3 has 15 residues. Germline V CDR1 and CDR2: SGHNT, YYREEE (reference sequence). CDR3 bases: TGTGCCAGCAGCGAGCCGGGACAGGGGTTTTCTGAAGCTTTCTTT. The encoded protein is CASSEPGQGFSEAFF.

This chain's CDR3 is CASSQGDIQGQPQHF. CDR3 coding DNA: TGTGCCAGCAGCCAAGGGGACATCCAGGGTCAGCCCCAGCATTTT. The rearrangement uses TRBV4-2 and TRBJ1-5; D may be TRBD1 (6 bases). There are 15 residues in the CDR3. Germline V gene sequence: CDR1 LGHNA, CDR2 YNFKEQ. Trimming cost V 1 base and J 6 bases, with 13 bases left between them.

The chain combines TRBV13 with TRBJ1-1, with TRBD1 identical over 7 bases. This CDR3 is 13 amino acids long. The ends lost 2 bases at V and 9 bases at J; junction bases unmatched: 6. CDR1 PRHDT and CDR2 FYEKMQ come from the germline V gene (reference sequence). The CDR3 loop is CASSLSPGGKAFF. The CDR3, as DNA: TGTGCCAGCAGCTTATCTCCAGGGGGGAAAGCTTTCTTT. The full variable domain, in which reference TRBV13 and TRBJ1-1 provide the parts outside the CDR3, is AAGVIQSPRHLIKEKRETATLKCYPIPRHDTVYWYQQGPGQDPQFLISFYEKMQSDKGSIPDRFSAQQFSDYHSELNMSSLELGDSALYFCASSLSPGGKAFFGQGTRLTVV.

The genes are TRBV7-9 and TRBJ2-3; possibly TRBD2 for D (5 bases). V was clipped by 8 bases and J by 7 bases, with 10 bases between them. This CDR3 comprises 11 residues. In germline, CDR1 is SEHNR, CDR2 FQNEAQ (reference sequence). Written as DNA, the CDR3 is TGTGCCAGCGGGGAGACTCATACGCAGTATTTT. Translation gives CASGETHTQYF. Variable domain in full (rest from reference TRBV7-9 and TRBJ2-3): DTGVSQNPRHKITKRGQNVTFRCDPISEHNRLYWYRQTLGQGPEFLTYFQNEAQLEKSRLLSDRFSAERPKGSFSTLEIQRTEQGDSAMYLCASGETHTQYFGPGTRLTVL.

This chain connects TRBV28 to TRBJ1-1; no reliable D call. Trimming left V 7 bases short and J 1 base short, with 10 bases between. Per germline, CDR1 MDHEN and CDR2 SYDVKM. The CDR3 length is 13 residues. The CDR3, as DNA: TGTGCCAGCACCTTGGGAGCGAACACTGAAGCTTTCTTT. Amino acid sequence: CASTLGANTEAFF.

The chain links TRBV4-1 to TRBJ2-7; maybe TRBD2 (5 bases). The germline gives CDR1 MGHRA, CDR2 YSYEKL. The CDR3 sequence is 13 residues long. The V end was cut by 4 bases, the J end by 3 bases, with 10 bases between. The CDR3 DNA sequence: TGCGCCAGCAGCCTCGTCGCGGGCTACGAGCAGTACTTC. This sequence encodes CASSLVAGYEQYF.

This chain joins TRBV5-6 and TRBJ2-1; 7 bases agree with TRBD2. The germline V gene has CDR1 SGHDT and CDR2 YYEEEE. V shed 4 bases, J shed 3 bases, and the junction held 10 bases outside the gene matches. The CDR3 totals 16 residues. CDR3 region: CASSIRSGYYYNEQFF. CDR3 in DNA: TGTGCCAGCAGCATACGTAGCGGGTATTACTACAATGAGCAGTTCTTC.

The V call is TRBV7-9, the J call TRBJ2-2, with D maybe TRBD2 (6 bases). Germline CDR1 is SEHNR and CDR2 is FQNEAQ (reference sequence). The CDR3 runs to 15 residues. V lost 8 bases and J 4 bases, leaving 17 bases between the germline ends. The CDR3 DNA follows: TGTGCCAGCGTAAAACCCGGGACTTTCACCGGGGAGCTGTTTTTT. Protein: CASVKPGTFTGELFF.

The J gene is TRBJ2-3, the V gene TRBV5-4, with a possible D match to TRBD1 (5 bases). Germline CDR1 reads SGHNT; CDR2 reads YYREEE (reference sequence). The germline V and J ends were trimmed by 0 bases and 6 bases, with 14 bases remaining between them. The CDR3 spans 15 residues. CDR3 bases: TGTGCCAGCAGCTTGGCAGGGCTAGACTCCGATACGCAGTATTTT. This encodes CASSLAGLDSDTQYF. Complete variable domain (other parts from reference TRBV5-4 and TRBJ2-3): ETGVTQSPTHLIKTRGQQVTLRCSSQSGHNTVSWYQQALGQGPQFIFQYYREEENGRGNFPPRFSGLQFPNYSSELNVNALELDDSALYLCASSLAGLDSDTQYFGPGTRLTVL.

The chain is built from TRBV6-2 or TRBV6-3 and TRBJ1-1, with TRBD1 matching 8 bases. Germline V gene lookup returns CDR1 MNHEY and CDR2 SVGEGT. The trim removed 4 bases at V and 1 base at J, leaving 5 bases unmatched. The CDR3 is 15 amino acids. For the CDR3, the DNA is TGTGCCAGCAGTTGGTCCGGACAGGGGAACACTGAAGCTTTCTTT. The encoded protein is CASSWSGQGNTEAFF.

This chain joins TRBV29-1 and TRBJ2-5; possibly TRBD1 for D (5 bases). The germline V and J ends were trimmed by 2 bases and 8 bases, with 9 bases remaining between them. The CDR3 contains 11 residues. Per the germline V gene, CDR1 is SQVTM and CDR2 is ANQGSEA. CDR3 sequence: CSVEQGVTQYF. CDR3 sequence (DNA): TGCAGCGTTGAACAGGGCGTTACCCAGTACTTC.

The rearrangement uses TRBV7-2 and TRBJ2-1; 10 bases line up with TRBD1. This CDR3 region has 14 residues. The germline V gene encodes CDR1 SGHTA and CDR2 FQGNSA. The junction had 7 bases not matched to a gene; V was cut back by 8 bases and J by 6 bases. CDR3 amino acids: CASGRDRGSNEQFF. DNA for the CDR3: TGTGCCAGCGGCCGGGACAGGGGATCCAATGAGCAGTTCTTC.

The chain uses TRBV3-1 (or the pseudogene TRBV3-2) and TRBJ1-5; D perhaps matches TRBD1 (6 bases). The CDR3 is made up of 14 amino acids. Trimming removed 0 bases from V and 7 bases from J, with 10 bases in between. The germline V gene has CDR1 LGHDT and CDR2 YNNKEL (reference sequence). CDR3 bases: TGTGCCAGCAGCCAAGAACAGGGCAGGCAGCCCCAGCATTTT. Amino acid sequence: CASSQEQGRQPQHF.

This chain joins TRBV10-3 and TRBJ2-2; a possible D gene is TRBD1 (6 bases). Germline V gene data show CDR1 as ENHRY and CDR2 as SYGVKD. The V end was cut by 5 bases, the J end by 4 bases, with 17 bases between. CDR3 size: 16 residues. CDR3 region: CAISTNPGTSTGELFF. The CDR3 DNA is TGTGCCATCAGTACCAATCCCGGGACATCCACCGGGGAGCTGTTTTTT.

This clone was counted many times. The J gene is TRBJ2-3, the V gene TRBV5-1, with TRBD2 matching over 12 bases. The CDR3 consists of 16 residues. J lost 5 bases, V lost 4 bases, and 8 bases had no gene match. Per germline, CDR1 SGHRS and CDR2 YFSETQ. The CDR3 reads CASSRRLAGEVDTQYF. For the CDR3, the DNA is TGCGCCAGCAGCCGCCGACTAGCGGGGGAGGTAGATACGCAGTATTTT.